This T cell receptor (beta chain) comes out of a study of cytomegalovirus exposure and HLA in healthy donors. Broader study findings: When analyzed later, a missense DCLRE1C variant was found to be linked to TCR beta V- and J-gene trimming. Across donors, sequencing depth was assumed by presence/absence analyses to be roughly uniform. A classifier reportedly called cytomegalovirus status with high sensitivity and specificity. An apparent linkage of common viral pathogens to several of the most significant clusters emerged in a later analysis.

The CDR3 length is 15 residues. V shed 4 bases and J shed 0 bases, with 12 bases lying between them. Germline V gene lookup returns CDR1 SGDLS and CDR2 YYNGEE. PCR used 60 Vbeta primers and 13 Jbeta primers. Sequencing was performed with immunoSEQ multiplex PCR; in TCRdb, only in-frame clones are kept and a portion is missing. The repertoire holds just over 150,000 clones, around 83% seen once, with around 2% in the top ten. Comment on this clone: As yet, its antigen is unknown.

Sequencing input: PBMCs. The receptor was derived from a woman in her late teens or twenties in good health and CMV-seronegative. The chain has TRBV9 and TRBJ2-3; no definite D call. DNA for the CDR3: TGTGCCAGCAGCCCCCGCGGCTCGAGCACAGATACGCAGTATTTT. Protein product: CASSPRGSSTDTQYF.